This T cell receptor beta chain was observed in a study of graft-versus-host responses after intestinal transplantation. Background on the study: Each recipient received a multivisceral, liver-intestinal, or isolated intestinal graft. Study results and limitations: Maximum circulating GvH clone levels tracked with early post-transplant HvG decreases. Some GvH clones appeared in ileal mucosa or blood before recipient bone marrow.

Generated by immunoSEQ multiplex PCR, the TCRdb table keeps only in-frame clones and is missing some. The sample holds roughly 20,000 clones; around nine tenths are singletons and the top ten take about 9.4%. About this clone itself: Its antigen remains unknown.

CDR3 length: 16 amino acids. Trimming left V 2 bases short and J 3 bases short, with 16 bases between. Per the germline V gene, CDR1 is SGHNT and CDR2 is YENEEA. Sequenced here: PBMCs, sampled 220 to 240 days after intestinal transplant. The sequence was collected from a human patient who received an intestinal transplant, so some T cells may come from the graft donor. V gene TRBV11-3 combines with J gene TRBJ2-5; D gene uncertain. Here the CDR3 reads CASSLSNFVHKETQYF. As DNA, the CDR3 is TGTGCCAGCAGCTTATCGAATTTTGTACATAAAGAGACCCAGTACTTC.